These 7 T cell receptor beta chains originate from one sample sequenced in a study of human T cells and chemical hapten exposure. TCRdb passed the RACE reads through MiXCR, listing each CDR3 protein once. Here the sample spans around 130,000 distinct CDR3 sequences, 10% to 15% being singletons. Time point given: patch test 2, 6 weeks after DPC sensitization. Treatment here: therapeutic diphenylcyclopropenone sensitization with weekly scalp DPC. Material: whole blood, obtained in connection with sensitization to the hapten diphenylcyclopropenone (DPC). The receptors were sampled from a woman aged 50 to 65 with alopecia areata. Some clones in this sample may be carry-over from other donors' samples.

This clonotype was detected a few times. The chain couples TRBV4-2 to TRBJ2-1, with D perhaps matching TRBD1 (6 bases). The length of the CDR3 is 17 residues. Between the trimmed V and J ends, which lost 0 bases and 4 bases, there was a span of 16 bases. Germline V gene data show CDR1 as LGHNA and CDR2 as YNFKEQ. This CDR3 is CASSQDGSGTLYNEQFF. Here the CDR3 DNA reads TGTGCCAGCAGCCAAGATGGCTCCGGGACATTATACAATGAGCAGTTCTTC.

V usage is TRBV19 and J usage is TRBJ1-5; D is unclear. Between the trimmed V and J ends, which lost 3 bases and 1 base, there was a span of 10 bases. Per germline, CDR1 LNHDA and CDR2 SQIVND (reference sequence). The CDR3 is 15 amino acids. CDR3 nucleotide sequence: TGTGCCAGTAGTATGGGGTACGGAAGCAATCAGCCCCAGCATTTT. Translation gives CASSMGYGSNQPQHF.

J is TRBJ2-7 and V is TRBV20-1, with D maybe TRBD1 (5 bases). Trimming pared 6 bases from V and 9 bases from J, leaving 15 bases between. This CDR3 has 11 residues. Germline V lookup: CDR1 DFQATT, CDR2 SNEGSKA (reference sequence). CDR3 nucleotide sequence: TGCAGTGCCAAGGGGTATGGCGCGCAGTACTTC. Translating gives CSAKGYGAQYF.

This clonotype was found a few times. This rearrangement joins TRBV2 to TRBJ2-7; unclear D gene. The CDR3 spans 11 residues. Germline assignment: CDR1 SNHLY and CDR2 FYNNEI. The V gene lost 7 bases and the J gene lost 3 bases, with 7 bases spanning the gap. The CDR3 sequence: CASTNSYEQYF. The CDR3 region has the DNA TGTGCCAGCACCAATAGCTACGAGCAGTACTTC.

The chain employs TRBV5-1 and TRBJ1-1; 8 bases map to TRBD1. The germline V gene encodes CDR1 SGHRS and CDR2 YFSETQ. This CDR3 spans 15 amino acids. J was trimmed by 0 bases and V by 7 bases; bases with no gene match: 8. The CDR3, as DNA: TGCGCCAGCCGAGGACAGGGAGGGATGAACACTGAAGCTTTCTTT. It codes for CASRGQGGMNTEAFF.

Ten or more counts support this clonotype. The chain uses TRBV16 and TRBJ2-3, with unresolved D. V was shortened by 1 base and J by 1 base, with 6 bases between the two germline ends. CDR1 and CDR2 (germline): KGHSY, FQNENV. The CDR3 runs to 14 residues. CDR3 DNA sequence: TGTGCCAGCAGCCAATTGGGCCGCACAGATACGCAGTATTTT. It specifies CASSQLGRTDTQYF. The full variable domain, with the rest looked up from reference TRBV16 and TRBJ2-3, is GEEVAQTPKHLVRGEGQKAKLYCAPIKGHSYVFWYQQVLKNEFKFLISFQNENVFDETGMPKERFSAKCLPNSPCSLEIQATKLEDSAVYFCASSQLGRTDTQYFGPGTRLTVL.

In this sample, this clonotype turned up a few times. V and J are TRBV9 and TRBJ1-3; a weak D match, TRBD1 (5 bases). V lost 0 bases and J lost 2, with 6 bases in between. Looked up from germline, CDR1 is SGDLS and CDR2 is YYNGEE. The CDR3 loop spans 14 amino acids. CDR3 residues: CASSVGTPGNTIYF. CDR3 bases: TGTGCCAGCAGCGTAGGGACACCTGGAAACACCATATATTTT.